This TCR beta chain appears in the sequencing data of a study of blood T cells in healthy people across ages. General observations from the study: Donor CMV status, an unknown factor, possibly confounded changes in expanded clonotypes.

This clonotype was picked up a small number of times. What it binds is not known. Donation came from healthy Caucasian individuals in Russia who were aged roughly 6 to 95. V shed 1 base and J shed 5 bases, with 11 bases lying between them. CDR3 size: 15 residues. Primed by a sample-barcoded 5' primer and a J-beta primer mix, a second PCR proceeded for roughly 6 to 12 cycles. A single record per CDR3 protein comes from TCRdb applying MiXCR to the 5' RACE reads. The repertoire consists of 650,000 to 1,000,000 distinct CDR3 sequences, with 35% to 40% occurring once and the leading ten covering 13%. The sequenced sample was blood. The source is a man aged 18 to 30 in good health. The chain employs TRBV12-3 or TRBV12-4 and TRBJ2-2, with D unresolved. The CDR3 sequence is CASSLDGPGTGELFF. The CDR3 DNA sequence: TGTGCCAGCAGTTTAGACGGCCCTGGGACCGGGGAGCTGTTTTTT.